The next 14 T cell receptor beta chains were all read from a single sample in a study of sequential checkpoint blockade in melanoma. The method was immunoSEQ multiplex PCR; TCRdb's version includes in-frame clones alone and lacks a portion of them. The sample holds about 22,000 clones; roughly 80% are singletons and the top ten take approximately 30%. Treatment denoted: randomized to nivolumab then ipilimumab (arm A) or the reverse (arm B). The source material was CD8+ T cells sorted from blood (inferred from file names), sampled from a patient given nivolumab and ipilimumab in sequence. These receptors came from a human donor with melanoma.

J is TRBJ2-1 and V is TRBV6-6, with 9 bases matching TRBD1. This CDR3 spans 12 amino acids. Germline CDR1 MNHNY, CDR2 SVGAGI (reference sequence). The ends lost 11 bases at V and 9 bases at J; junction bases unmatched: 8. The CDR3 sequence is CAGRGQGIEQFF. The CDR3, as DNA: TGTGCCGGGCGGGGACAGGGTATTGAGCAGTTCTTC.

This chain links TRBV2 with TRBJ2-1; 13 nucleotides line up with TRBD2. The CDR3 length is 22 residues. Trimming cost V 3 bases and J 0 bases; bases outside gene matches: 17. CDR1 is SNHLY, CDR2 FYNNEI, per germline. CDR3 residues: CASSELRRLPGLAGNSYNEQFF. Written as DNA, the CDR3 is TGTGCCAGCAGTGAGCTACGTCGCTTACCGGGACTAGCGGGGAACTCCTACAATGAGCAGTTCTTC.

The chain links TRBV27 to TRBJ2-1; possible D gene TRBD2, 5 bases. V gave up 3 bases and J gave up 9 bases, with 12 bases separating them. CDR1 MNHEY and CDR2 SMNVEV come from the germline V gene (reference sequence). The CDR3 loop spans 13 amino acids. CDR3 sequence (DNA): TGTGCCAGCAGTTTTTCCGGGATCTCTGAGCAGTTCTTC. This codes for CASSFSGISEQFF.

The chain recombines TRBV5-1 with TRBJ2-7; unclear D gene. V was trimmed by 0 bases and J by 7 bases, leaving 8 bases between them. The V gene's germline CDR1 is SGHRS and CDR2 YFSETQ. This CDR3 has 12 amino acids. The chain's CDR3 is CASSLGVGEQYF. The CDR3 DNA reads TGCGCCAGCAGCTTGGGGGTCGGGGAGCAGTACTTC.

The chain couples TRBV10-3 to TRBJ1-4; 10 bases are shared with TRBD1. CDR3 length: 15 residues. Trimming cost V 3 bases and J 6 bases; bases outside gene matches: 4. Germline V CDR1 and CDR2: ENHRY, SYGVKD. Here the CDR3 reads CAISDRDRGDEKLFF. CDR3 nucleotide sequence: TGTGCCATCAGTGATCGGGACAGGGGCGATGAAAAACTGTTTTTT.

The chain carries TRBV30 and TRBJ1-6; D is possibly TRBD1 (5 bases). Deletions cut 5 bases from V and 0 bases from J, with 14 bases between. CDR3 size: 16 residues. The germline V gene has CDR1 GTSNPN and CDR2 SVGIG (reference sequence). CDR3 sequence: CAWGRDFSSYNSPLHF. In DNA form, the CDR3 reads TGTGCCTGGGGCAGGGACTTTAGCTCCTATAATTCACCCCTCCACTTT.

In this sample, this clone turned up a few times. The rearrangement uses TRBV18 and TRBJ2-7; tentatively, D is TRBD1 (5 bases). Trimming stripped 3 bases from V and 3 bases from J, with 15 bases between. CDR1 is KGHSH, CDR2 LQKENI, per germline. The CDR3 runs 15 residues. The CDR3 region is CASSPTEGAGYEQYF. CDR3 sequence (DNA): TGTGCCAGCTCACCGACCGAAGGGGCAGGCTACGAGCAGTACTTC.

The CDR3: CASSPQGLNEQFF. The CDR3 nucleotides read TGTGCCAGCAGCCCCCAGGGTCTCAATGAGCAGTTCTTC. The J gene is TRBJ2-1, the V gene TRBV9, with D possibly being TRBD1 (5 bases). CDR3 length: 13 amino acids. CDR1 is SGDLS, CDR2 YYNGEE, per germline. The ends were cut back, 4 bases at V and 6 bases at J, with 11 bases in the middle.

The rearrangement uses TRBV20-1 and TRBJ1-2; D is undetermined. CDR1 is DFQATT and CDR2 is SNEGSKA in the germline V gene (reference sequence). The CDR3 is 11 amino acids. The CDR3 loop reads CRRRSYYGYTF. DNA for the CDR3: TGCAGGAGGCGCTCCTATTATGGCTACACCTTC.

The genes are TRBV6-4 and TRBJ2-1, with 12 bases matching TRBD2. Germline V gene lookup returns CDR1 MRHNA and CDR2 SNTAGT. The junction had 4 bases not matched to a gene; V was cut back by 6 bases and J by 4 bases. There are 15 residues in the CDR3. The CDR3 DNA follows: TGTGCCAGCAGCGACGGGACTAGCGGGTACAATGAGCAGTTCTTC. Amino acids: CASSDGTSGYNEQFF.

This chain joins TRBV15 and TRBJ1-4; 9 positions agree with TRBD1. V lost 1 base to trimming and J lost 5 bases; unmatched junction nucleotides: 5. The germline CDR1 and CDR2 sequences are LNHNV and YYDKDF (reference sequence). This CDR3 contains 16 residues. The CDR3 reads CATSRVGTGLNEKLFF. In DNA, the CDR3 is TGTGCCACCAGCAGAGTTGGGACAGGGTTGAATGAAAAACTGTTTTTT.

The V gene is TRBV4-3, the J gene TRBJ1-4, with 9 bases that match TRBD1. The CDR3 runs to 16 residues. CDR1 and CDR2 (germline): LGHNA, YSLEER. V shed 4 bases, J shed 3 bases, and the junction held 6 bases outside the gene matches. The CDR3 loop is CASSRTDRGSNEKLFF. DNA of the CDR3: TGCGCCAGCAGCCGGACGGACAGGGGATCTAATGAAAAACTGTTTTTT.

The V gene is TRBV13, the J gene TRBJ2-5; D is undetermined. In germline, CDR1 is PRHDT, CDR2 FYEKMQ (reference sequence). The CDR3 totals 15 residues. The V gene lost 2 bases and the J gene lost 5 bases, with 15 bases spanning the gap. The CDR3 DNA follows: TGTGCCAGCAGCTTACCACAGACAAGAAGGGAGACCCAGTACTTC. Translating gives CASSLPQTRRETQYF.

This clone was detected only once. This sequence joins TRBV27 and TRBJ2-7; 7 bases match TRBD1. This CDR3 comprises 14 residues. V was clipped by 4 bases and J by 5 bases; unmatched bases: 8. Germline CDR1 reads MNHEY; CDR2 reads SMNVEV (reference sequence). The CDR3 is CASSYTGVKDEQYF. As DNA, the CDR3 is TGTGCCAGCAGTTACACAGGGGTGAAGGACGAGCAGTACTTC.